The clone carrying this TCR beta chain was seen only a few times. Its specificity is unknown. Using its own MiXCR run on the 5' RACE reads, TCRdb lists one record per CDR3 protein. The repertoire consists of about 250,000 distinct CDR3 sequences, with over 12% occurring once and the leading ten covering 7% to 9%. This sample is drawn from a study of identical twins. Study observations and caveats: Fewer insertions were carried by abundant cord blood beta clonotypes, but none was seen in memory repertoires. Alpha sequences out of frame and shared by twins had excess low generation probability.

In germline, CDR1 is DFQATT, CDR2 SNEGSKA (reference sequence). V gave up 7 bases and J gave up 6 bases; unmatched junction bases: 11. The CDR3 spans 13 residues. The chain links TRBV20-1 to TRBJ1-2, with 7 bases lining up with TRBD1. The sequencing sample was made of memory (CD45RO+) T cells sorted from blood. The clonotype was recovered from a woman aged 18-30 years in good health. The CDR3: CSGEVQGKHGYTF. The CDR3, as DNA: TGCAGTGGAGAGGTACAGGGGAAACATGGCTACACCTTC.